These T cell receptor beta chains were read from a single sample in a study of molecular identifiers for immune sequencing clone quantification. Each CDR3 protein is one row after TCRdb ran MiXCR on the PCR reads. The table has about half a million distinct CDR3 sequences, over 20% seen once; the top ten hold 0.7% to 1%. Sequencing was performed on naive CD8+ T cells from blood, with Jurkat cell RNA spiked in. Receptors were obtained from a human donor in good health. Some libraries in this study had Jurkat cell RNA spiked in. Each CDR3 is given with its conserved first and last residue. The D gene is left open where the match is weak. Expanded clones are given a class, and other clones once, few, many or no size at all.

D,J,size,V,DNA,CDR3
.,TRBJ1-5,few,TRBV12-3/TRBV12-4,TGTGCCAGCACTCCAGGGGACAATCAGCCCCAGCATTTT,CASTPGDNQPQHF
TRBD1,TRBJ1-1,.,TRBV30,TGTGCCTGGAGTTTTCCGGGACAGGAAGCTTTCTTT,CAWSFPGQEAFF
TRBD2,TRBJ2-3,many,TRBV6-5,TGTGCCAGCAGTTACGCTAGCGGGAGGGGCACAGATACGCAGTATTTT,CASSYASGRGTDTQYF
TRBD1,TRBJ1-1,many,TRBV5-5,TGTGCCAGCAGCATCGGGACAGGGGCGCCCGAAGCTTTCTTT,CASSIGTGAPEAFF
TRBD1,TRBJ2-5,.,TRBV12-3/TRBV12-4,TGTGCCAGCAGGACTAACGACAGGGCGAAGGAGACCCAGTACTTC,CASRTNDRAKETQYF
TRBD1,TRBJ1-5,many,TRBV9,TGTGCCAGCAGCGTAGGGACAGGGGGTCAGCCCCAGCATTTT,CASSVGTGGQPQHF
TRBD2,TRBJ2-1,few,TRBV12-3/TRBV12-4,TGTGCCAGCAGCCCTCAATTTGGGCTAGCGGGGCCTTACTCCTACAATGAGCAGTTCTTC,CASSPQFGLAGPYSYNEQFF
TRBD2,TRBJ2-2,.,TRBV6-5,TGTGCCAGCTGTGGGGCGGCGGGAGGGACCGGGGAGCTGTTTTTT,CASCGAAGGTGELFF
.,TRBJ1-1,few,TRBV19,TGTGCCAGTACCCCAGGGGCGGAAGCTTTGAACACTGAAGCTTTCTTT,CASTPGAEALNTEAFF
.,TRBJ2-7,many,TRBV6-1,TGTGCCAGCATCCCGGGAATGTCCTACGAGCAGTACTTC,CASIPGMSYEQYF
TRBD1,TRBJ1-3,few,TRBV7-9,TGTGCCAGCAGCTTAGGTCCGACAGGGAACTCTGGAAACACCATATATTTT,CASSLGPTGNSGNTIYF
.,TRBJ2-2,few,TRBV6-2/TRBV6-3,TGTGCCAGCAGTTACACAAAAAACACCGGGGAGCTGTTTTTT,CASSYTKNTGELFF
.,TRBJ1-3,.,TRBV4-3,TGCGCCAGCAGCCAAGATAGGGAATCTGGAAACACCATATATTTT,CASSQDRESGNTIYF
TRBD1,TRBJ2-2,once,TRBV7-9,TGTGCCAGCAGCGTCTCCGGACAGGGGGCAGGCGGGGAGCTGTCTTTT,CASSVSGQGAGGELSF
.,TRBJ1-5,.,TRBV19,TGTGCCAGTAGTATGCCGGCGGCAGTTAGCAATCAGCCCCAGCATTTT,CASSMPAAVSNQPQHF
TRBD1,TRBJ1-1,few,TRBV12-3/TRBV12-4,TGTGCCAGTAACTTTGGGACAGTGAACACTGAAGCTTTCTTT,CASNFGTVNTEAFF
.,TRBJ2-7,many,TRBV4-3,TGCGCCAGCAGCCAAGATTCCGTGCCGAGCGAGCAGTACTTC,CASSQDSVPSEQYF
.,TRBJ2-2,.,TRBV19,TGTGCCATAGAAGATGAGAACACCGGGGAGCTGTTTTTT,CAIEDENTGELFF
TRBD2,TRBJ2-3,few,TRBV19,TGTGCCAGTAGTATGTTCGAACTAGCGGGGAGCACAGATACGCAGTATTTT,CASSMFELAGSTDTQYF
.,TRBJ2-5,few,TRBV6-5,TGTGCCAGCAGTTTCCCGGGACGCGAGACCCAGTACTTC,CASSFPGRETQYF
.,TRBJ1-1,many,TRBV6-5,TGTGCCAGCAGTTCCTTACTCAGGAGCGTGAACACTGAAGCTTTCTTT,CASSSLLRSVNTEAFF
TRBD1,TRBJ2-7,.,TRBV7-7,TGTGCCAGCAGCCCTGGGACAGGGAGAAGGTACGAGCAGTACTTC,CASSPGTGRRYEQYF
.,TRBJ1-2,.,TRBV13,TGTGCCAGCACCCTATCCCTCAGACGAAGCGGGAACGGCTACGCCTTC,CASTLSLRRSGNGYAF
.,TRBJ1-5,.,TRBV7-2,TGTGCCAGCAGCTTAGGGGGAAATAGCAATCGGCCCCAGCATTTT,CASSLGGNSNRPQHF
TRBD1,TRBJ2-2,many,TRBV5-1,TGCGCCAGCAGATGGGACAGGAGCACCGGGGAGCTGTTTTTT,CASRWDRSTGELFF
.,TRBJ1-1,.,TRBV19,TGTGCCAGTAGTATGGAGGGGCGAACTGAAGCTTTCTTT,CASSMEGRTEAFF